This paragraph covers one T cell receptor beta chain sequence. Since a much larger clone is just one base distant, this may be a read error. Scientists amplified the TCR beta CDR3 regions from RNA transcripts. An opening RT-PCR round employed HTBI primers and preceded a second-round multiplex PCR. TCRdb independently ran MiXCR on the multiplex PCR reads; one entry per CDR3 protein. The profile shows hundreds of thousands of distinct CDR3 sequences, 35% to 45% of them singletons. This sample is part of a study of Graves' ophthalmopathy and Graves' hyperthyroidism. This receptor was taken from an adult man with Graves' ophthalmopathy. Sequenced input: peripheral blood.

The CDR3 region is CASRGLGLNEKLFF. The CDR3 bases are TGTGCCAGCAGGGGGCTGGGACTTAATGAAAAACTGTTTTTT. The chain combines TRBV25-1 with TRBJ1-4; tentative D call: TRBD1 (5 bases). The CDR3 is 14 amino acids. Germline lookup yields CDR1 MGHDK and CDR2 SYGVNS. V shed 6 bases and J shed 4 bases, with 12 bases lying between them.